This passage covers 11 T cell receptor beta chains from one sample sequenced in a study of shared clonotypes between healthy human individuals. Assay: immunoSEQ multiplex PCR; the TCRdb copy retains only in-frame clones and omits some. The sample has under 1,900,000 clones; approximately 98.5% are singletons. Specimen: naive CD4+ T cells sorted from blood. This sample's subset: CD45RA+ positively selected. The receptors stem from a man aged 25-40 years in good health.

J is TRBJ1-1 and V is TRBV15; D call uncertain. The CDR3 is made up of 15 amino acids. Trimming removed 5 bases at V and 1 base at J, with 14 bases between. Germline V gene data show CDR1 as LNHNV and CDR2 as YYDKDF (reference sequence). The CDR3 sequence is CATSHPSGPNTEAFF. CDR3 nucleotides: TGTGCCACCAGCCACCCGTCCGGACCGAACACTGAAGCTTTCTTT.

The CDR3 sequence: CASSDAGAGLYAKTQYF. In DNA, the CDR3 is TGTGCCAGCAGCGATGCGGGGGCAGGTCTGTATGCCAAGACCCAGTACTTC. The V and J genes are TRBV5-4 and TRBJ2-5; tentatively, D is TRBD2 (7 bases). The CDR3 is 17 amino acids. Trimming removed 4 bases from V and 6 bases from J, with 25 bases in between. Germline V gene sequence: CDR1 SGHNT, CDR2 YYREEE (reference sequence).

The rearrangement links TRBV5-4 to TRBJ2-5, with TRBD2 matching over 13 bases. Germline CDR1 reads SGHNT; CDR2 reads YYREEE (reference sequence). CDR3 size: 19 residues. V was clipped by 4 bases and J by 4 bases; unmatched bases: 16. The CDR3 nucleotides are TGTGCCAGCAGCACCCCCGCCGGGGGACTAGCGGGAATGGGAGAGACCCAGTACTTC. It encodes CASSTPAGGLAGMGETQYF.

The CDR3 spells CASMHLAKNIQYF. The DNA for the CDR3 is TGTGCCAGCATGCATCTAGCCAAAAACATTCAGTACTTC. V gene TRBV6-7 combines with J gene TRBJ2-4; no firm D call. TRBV6-7 is recorded as an ORF, its role being uncertain. This CDR3 is built from 13 residues. V was pared by 7 bases and J by 0 bases, with 7 bases between.

The chain recombines TRBV10-3 with TRBJ2-3; D is possibly TRBD1 or TRBD2 (5 bases each). Looked up from germline, CDR1 is ENHRY and CDR2 is SYGVKD. Trimming shortened V by 5 bases and J by 0 bases, and 12 bases separated the two germline ends. The CDR3 spans 15 residues. The CDR3 sequence is CAISRRDPSTDTQYF. The CDR3 DNA reads as TGTGCCATCAGTCGCAGGGACCCTAGCACAGATACGCAGTATTTT.

The rearrangement uses TRBV4-1 and TRBJ2-3; 7 bases map to TRBD1. The CDR3 totals 16 residues. Per the germline V gene, CDR1 is MGHRA and CDR2 is YSYEKL. After removal of 1 base from V and 3 bases from J, the junction contained 7 bases not matched to a gene. The CDR3 nucleotides read TGCGCCAGCAGCCAAGTCTTCCCGGGACAGACAGATACGCAGTATTTT. Protein product: CASSQVFPGQTDTQYF.

The chain has TRBV5-4 and TRBJ2-3; D unclear. Germline lookup yields CDR1 SGHNT and CDR2 YYREEE (reference sequence). With 3 bases removed from V and 1 base from J, the gap between germline ends came to 9 bases. This CDR3 contains 14 residues. The CDR3 reads CASSSPMGTDTQYF. The CDR3 nucleotides are TGTGCCAGCAGCTCTCCCATGGGCACAGATACGCAGTATTTT. The whole variable domain, remainder taken from reference TRBV5-4 and TRBJ2-3, is ETGVTQSPTHLIKTRGQQVTLRCSSQSGHNTVSWYQQALGQGPQFIFQYYREEENGRGNFPPRFSGLQFPNYSSELNVNALELDDSALYLCASSSPMGTDTQYFGPGTRLTVL.

This sequence joins TRBV15 and TRBJ2-3; D tentatively fits TRBD1 or TRBD2 (5 bases each). There are 15 residues in the CDR3. Germline CDR1 LNHNV, CDR2 YYDKDF (reference sequence). V gave up 5 bases and J gave up 6 bases, with 18 bases separating them. CDR3 loop: CATSLTLSGRDTQYF. The CDR3 nucleotides are TGTGCCACCAGCTTAACCCTATCGGGACGGGATACGCAGTATTTT.

The chain is built from TRBV14 and TRBJ2-2, with TRBD2 matching 9 bases. The junction had 16 bases not matched to a gene; V was cut back by 4 bases and J by 7 bases. The CDR3 is 18 residues long. Germline-derived CDR1 and CDR2 are SGHDN and FVKESK. CDR3 protein: CASSLFGSSGGYDGELFF. CDR3 sequence (DNA): TGTGCCAGCAGCCTCTTCGGTTCGAGCGGGGGGTATGACGGGGAGCTGTTTTTT. Supplemented by reference TRBV14 and TRBJ2-2, the full variable domain reads EAGVTQFPSHSVIEKGQTVTLRCDPISGHDNLYWYRRVMGKEIKFLLHFVKESKQDESGMPNNRFLAERTGGTYSTLKVQPAELEDSGVYFCASSLFGSSGGYDGELFFGEGSRLTVL.

The chain combines TRBV7-9 with TRBJ1-1; D gene unclear. CDR3 length equals 13 residues. CDR1 is SEHNR, CDR2 FQNEAQ, per germline (reference sequence). The ends were cut back, 2 bases at V and 1 base at J, with 5 bases in the middle. CDR3 sequence reads: CASSLTRNTEAFF. CDR3 bases: TGTGCCAGCAGCTTAACGCGGAACACTGAAGCTTTCTTT.

The chain is built from TRBV6-1 and TRBJ2-7; possibly TRBD1 for D (5 bases). CDR1 is MNHNS, CDR2 SASEGT, per germline. V lost 6 bases and J lost 6, with 6 bases in between. CDR3 length: 10 amino acids. CDR3 DNA: TGTGCCAGCAGGACAGCCGAGCAGTACTTC. This encodes CASRTAEQYF.